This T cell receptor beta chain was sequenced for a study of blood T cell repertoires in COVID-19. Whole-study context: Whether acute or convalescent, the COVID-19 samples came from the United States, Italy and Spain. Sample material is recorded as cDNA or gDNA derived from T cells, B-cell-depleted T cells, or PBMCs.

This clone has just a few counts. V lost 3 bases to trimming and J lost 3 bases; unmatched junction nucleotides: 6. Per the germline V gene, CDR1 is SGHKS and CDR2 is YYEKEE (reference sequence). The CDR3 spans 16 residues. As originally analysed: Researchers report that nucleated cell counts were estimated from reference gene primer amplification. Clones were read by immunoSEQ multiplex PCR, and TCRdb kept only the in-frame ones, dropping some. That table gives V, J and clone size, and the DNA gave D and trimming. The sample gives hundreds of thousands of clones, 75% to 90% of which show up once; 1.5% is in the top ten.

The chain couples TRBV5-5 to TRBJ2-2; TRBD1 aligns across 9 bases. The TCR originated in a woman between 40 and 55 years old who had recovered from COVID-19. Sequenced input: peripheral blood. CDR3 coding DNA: TGTGCCAGCAGCTGGGGGACAGGGAGGGACACCGGGGAGCTGTTTTTT. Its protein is CASSWGTGRDTGELFF.